This T cell receptor (beta chain) was recovered during a study of vaccination effects on CD4 cells after COVID-19. Study findings and constraints: Pronounced clonal contraction occurred in clones induced by infection and by vaccine late after vaccination.

The germline V gene has CDR1 LNHDA and CDR2 SQIVND (reference sequence). Trimming removed 6 bases from V and 4 bases from J, with 10 bases in between. CDR3 length: 13 residues. ViraFEST expansion of antigen-specific CD4+ T cells with viral peptide pools preceded sequencing. Researchers isolated CD4+ T cells once around 11 days of culture had elapsed. The study found no prior SARS-CoV-2 infection in the vaccine recipients, who tested negative for nucleocapsid antibodies. On both days 3 and 7, half of the culture medium was replaced with IL-2 medium. Note on this clone: Its target is not known.

Repertoires were generated with immunoSEQ multiplex PCR, while TCRdb's copy carries only in-frame clones and drops some. The table has 50,000 or so clones, 79% seen once. The clonotype was recovered from a human donor who received a COVID-19 vaccine. This material consisted of CD4+ T cells from PBMCs cultured with HCoV-OC43 spike peptides, taken before COVID-19 vaccination. The subset is: HCoV-OC43 spike overlapping peptide pool stimulation. The V call is TRBV19, the J call TRBJ1-3, with D maybe TRBD1 (5 bases). The CDR3 sequence is CASRRGGGNTIYF. CDR3 bases: TGTGCCAGTAGAAGGGGTGGAGGAAACACCATATATTTT.